Listed below are T cell receptor beta chains from one sample, sequenced in a study of T cells in Graves' hyperthyroidism and ophthalmopathy. TCRdb reprocessed the multiplex PCR reads with MiXCR, giving one entry per CDR3 protein. The sample contains approximately 400,000 distinct CDR3 sequences, less than 20% of which appear only once. The sample consisted of blood. The receptors were sampled from a woman aged 18-29 years with Graves' hyperthyroidism. Each CDR3 is given without its conserved first and last residue. Each record gives: V gene, clone size, CDR3 protein. Expanded clones are given a class, and other clones once, few, many or no size at all.

TRBV6-2/TRBV6-3,-,ASSYSNRGPTEAF
TRBV18,many,ASSPGIRGYT
TRBV6-1,-,ASSPRQPYEQY
TRBV7-9,many,ASSSTGTGTIYGYT
TRBV27,many,ASSLFRGNEQY
TRBV20-1,many,SARGHPSNQPQH
TRBV6-1,few,AGRTNYGYT
TRBV27,few,ASRRTAGGWEQF
TRBV27,-,ASSWRTGEYTGELF
TRBV4-2,many,ASSQDGARPSYEQY
TRBV19,-,ASSKGFGPDANQPQH
TRBV6-1,many,ASSAGTGRHEQY
TRBV25-1,-,ASSEPGQGAYEQY
TRBV20-1,many,SARDGEAWWRFKDEQY
TRBV28,-,ASNPAASGSAYEQY
TRBV7-6,-,ASSLGLAKNNEQF
TRBV7-9,many,ASSPWKGPADIQY
TRBV3-1,-,ASSRQQSGSADTQY
TRBV11-3,-,ASSWGSGRRSTEAF
TRBV6-1,-,ASSEEGVRRDIQY
TRBV11-2,many,ASSPQTYEQY
TRBV20-1,many,SARVPRHYGYT
TRBV4-1,few,ASSLLAGVGSEQF
TRBV6-1,many,ASCNGAHYEQY